This TCR beta chain emerged from a study of T cells in Graves' hyperthyroidism and ophthalmopathy. About the study: It was at initial diagnosis, before any treatment, that peripheral blood was collected.

This clonotype was seen many times. Its matching antigen is unknown. V shed 4 bases and J shed 7 bases, with 17 bases lying between them. CDR3 length: 14 amino acids. Germline V gene data show CDR1 as GTSNPN and CDR2 as SVGIG (reference sequence). RNA transcripts gave rise to amplified TCR beta CDR3 regions. First-round RT-PCR with HTBI primers amplified the TCR CDR3 region. MiXCR, run by TCRdb on the multiplex PCR reads, gives a single entry per CDR3 protein. Seen here are approximately 620,000 distinct CDR3 sequences, around 15% observed once, and the top ten hold around 3.5%. Study-wide results and caveats: The model anticipated ophthalmopathy a median around 6 months pre-onset.

Source material: blood. The TCR sequence derives from a woman in her thirties or forties with Graves' ophthalmopathy. The V and J genes are TRBV30 and TRBJ2-1; D possibly corresponds to TRBD1 (6 bases). The chain's CDR3 is CAWKGRADRNEQFF. CDR3 DNA sequence: TGTGCCTGGAAGGGGCGGGCCGACAGGAATGAGCAGTTCTTC.